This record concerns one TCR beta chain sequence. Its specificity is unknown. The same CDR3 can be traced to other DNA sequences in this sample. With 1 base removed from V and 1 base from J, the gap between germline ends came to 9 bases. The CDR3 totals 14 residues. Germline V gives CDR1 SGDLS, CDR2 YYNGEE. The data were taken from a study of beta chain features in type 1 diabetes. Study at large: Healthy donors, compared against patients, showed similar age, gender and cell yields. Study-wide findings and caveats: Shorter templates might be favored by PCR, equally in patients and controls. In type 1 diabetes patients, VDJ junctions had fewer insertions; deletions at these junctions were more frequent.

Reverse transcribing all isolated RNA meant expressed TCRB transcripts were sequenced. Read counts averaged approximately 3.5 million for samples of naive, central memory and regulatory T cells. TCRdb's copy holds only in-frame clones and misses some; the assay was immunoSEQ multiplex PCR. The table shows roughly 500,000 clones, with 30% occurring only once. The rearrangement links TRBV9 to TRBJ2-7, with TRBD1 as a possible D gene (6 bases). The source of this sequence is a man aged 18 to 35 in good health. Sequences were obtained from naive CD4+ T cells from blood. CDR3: CASSVTGQSYEQYF. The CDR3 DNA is TGTGCCAGCAGCGTAACTGGACAGTCCTACGAGCAGTACTTC.